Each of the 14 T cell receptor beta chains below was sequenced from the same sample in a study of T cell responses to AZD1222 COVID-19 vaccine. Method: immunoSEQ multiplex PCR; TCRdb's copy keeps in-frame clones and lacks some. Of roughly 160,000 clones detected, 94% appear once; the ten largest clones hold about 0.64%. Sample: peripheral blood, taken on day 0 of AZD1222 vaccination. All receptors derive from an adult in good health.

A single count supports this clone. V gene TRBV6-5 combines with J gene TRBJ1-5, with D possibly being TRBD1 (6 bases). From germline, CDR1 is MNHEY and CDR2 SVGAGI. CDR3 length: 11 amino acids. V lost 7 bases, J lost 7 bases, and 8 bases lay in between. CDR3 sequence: CASKRGQPQHF. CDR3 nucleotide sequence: TGTGCCAGCAAGAGGGGGCAGCCCCAGCATTTT.

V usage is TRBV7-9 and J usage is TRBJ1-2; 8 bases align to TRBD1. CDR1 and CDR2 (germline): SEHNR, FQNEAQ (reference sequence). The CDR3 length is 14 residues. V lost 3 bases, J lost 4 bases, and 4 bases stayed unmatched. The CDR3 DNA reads TGTGCCAGCAGCTTCGGAGACAGGGGCTATGGCTACACCTTC. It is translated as CASSFGDRGYGYTF.

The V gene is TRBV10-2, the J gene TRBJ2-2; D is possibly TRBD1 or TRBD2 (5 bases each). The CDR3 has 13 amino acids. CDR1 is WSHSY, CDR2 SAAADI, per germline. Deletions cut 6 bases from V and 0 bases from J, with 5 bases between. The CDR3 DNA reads TGCGCCAGCAGGGGGGCGAACACCGGGGAGCTGTTTTTT. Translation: CASRGANTGELFF.

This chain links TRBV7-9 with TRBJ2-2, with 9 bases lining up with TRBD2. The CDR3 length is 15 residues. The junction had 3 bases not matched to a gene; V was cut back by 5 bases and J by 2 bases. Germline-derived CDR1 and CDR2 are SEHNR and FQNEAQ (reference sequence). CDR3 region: CASSAGGINTGELFF. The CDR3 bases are TGTGCCAGCAGCGCGGGAGGGATTAACACCGGGGAGCTGTTTTTT.

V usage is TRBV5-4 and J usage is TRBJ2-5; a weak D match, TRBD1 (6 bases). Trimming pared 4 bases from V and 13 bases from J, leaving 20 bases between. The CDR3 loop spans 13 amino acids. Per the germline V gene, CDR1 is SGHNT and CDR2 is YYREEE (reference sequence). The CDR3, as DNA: TGTGCCAGCAGCCCTGGGGCCCAGGGGCGGCCGTACTTC. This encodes CASSPGAQGRPYF.

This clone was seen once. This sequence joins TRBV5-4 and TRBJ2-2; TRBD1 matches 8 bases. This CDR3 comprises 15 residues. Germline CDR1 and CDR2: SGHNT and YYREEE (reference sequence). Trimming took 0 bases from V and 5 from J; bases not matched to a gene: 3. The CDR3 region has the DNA TGTGCCAGCAGCTTGGGCAGGGGGCAGACCGGGGAGCTGTTTTTT. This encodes CASSLGRGQTGELFF.

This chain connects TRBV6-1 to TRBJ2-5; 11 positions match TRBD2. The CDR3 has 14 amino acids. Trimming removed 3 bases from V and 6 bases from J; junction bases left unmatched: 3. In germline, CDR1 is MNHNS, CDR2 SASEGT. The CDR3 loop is CASSELAGGQTQYF. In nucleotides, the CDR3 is TGTGCCAGCAGTGAGCTAGCGGGAGGACAGACCCAGTACTTC.

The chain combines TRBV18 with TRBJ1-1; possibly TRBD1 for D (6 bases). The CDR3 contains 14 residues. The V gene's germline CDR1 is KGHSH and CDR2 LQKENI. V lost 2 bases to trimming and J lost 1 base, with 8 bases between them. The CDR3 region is CASSPKTGNTEAFF. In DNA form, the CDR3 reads TGTGCCAGCTCACCAAAGACAGGGAACACTGAAGCTTTCTTT.

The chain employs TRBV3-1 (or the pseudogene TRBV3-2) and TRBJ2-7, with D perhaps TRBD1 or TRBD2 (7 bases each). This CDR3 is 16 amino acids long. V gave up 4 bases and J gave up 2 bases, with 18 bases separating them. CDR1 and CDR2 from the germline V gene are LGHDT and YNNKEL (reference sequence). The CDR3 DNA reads TGTGCCAGCAGCCCAGGGGGGGCGGATAGTACCTACGAGCAGTACTTC. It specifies CASSPGGADSTYEQYF.

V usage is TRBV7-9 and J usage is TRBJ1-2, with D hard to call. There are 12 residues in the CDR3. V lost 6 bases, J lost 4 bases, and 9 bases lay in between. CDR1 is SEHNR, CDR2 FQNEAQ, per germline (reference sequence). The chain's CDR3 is CASRGSAYGYTF. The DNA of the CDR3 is TGTGCCAGCAGGGGTTCAGCCTATGGCTACACCTTC.

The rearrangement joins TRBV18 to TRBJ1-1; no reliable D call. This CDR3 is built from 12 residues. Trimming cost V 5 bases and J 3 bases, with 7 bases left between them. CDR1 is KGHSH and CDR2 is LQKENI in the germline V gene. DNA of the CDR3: TGTGCCAGCTCATTCAAGGACACTGAAGCTTTCTTT. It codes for CASSFKDTEAFF.

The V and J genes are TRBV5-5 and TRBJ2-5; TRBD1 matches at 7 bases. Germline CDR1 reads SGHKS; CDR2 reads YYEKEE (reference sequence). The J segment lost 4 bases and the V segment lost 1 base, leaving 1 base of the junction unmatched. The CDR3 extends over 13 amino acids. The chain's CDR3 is CASSLYRGETQYF. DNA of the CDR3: TGTGCCAGCAGCTTGTACAGGGGAGAGACCCAGTACTTC.

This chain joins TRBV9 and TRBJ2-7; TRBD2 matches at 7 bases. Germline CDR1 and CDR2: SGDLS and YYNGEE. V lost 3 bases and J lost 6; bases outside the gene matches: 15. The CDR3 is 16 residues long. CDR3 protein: CASSAVASREVVEQYF. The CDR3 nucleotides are TGTGCCAGCAGCGCGGTCGCGTCCCGGGAGGTGGTCGAGCAGTACTTC.

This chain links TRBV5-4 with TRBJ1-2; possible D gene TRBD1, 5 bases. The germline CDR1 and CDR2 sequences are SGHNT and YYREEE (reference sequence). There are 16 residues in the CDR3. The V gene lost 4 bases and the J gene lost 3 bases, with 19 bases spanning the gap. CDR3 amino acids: CASSLGGSRSDYGYTF. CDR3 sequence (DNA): TGTGCCAGCAGCCTGGGGGGGTCAAGGTCGGACTATGGCTACACCTTC.